A single TCR beta chain is shown here with its context. This entry belongs to a study of blood T cells in healthy people across ages. Germline V CDR1 and CDR2: ENHRY, SYGVKD. The CDR3 is 17 residues long. A second PCR of 7 to 11 cycles used a sample-barcoded 5' primer and a J-beta primer mix. TCRdb reanalysed the 5' RACE reads using MiXCR and keeps one entry per CDR3 protein. The sample includes 730,000 or so distinct CDR3 sequences, roughly 44% seen only once; the top ten take roughly 19%. Input material: blood. This TCR was recovered from a woman aged 55-69 years in good health. The chain joins TRBV10-3 to TRBJ2-4; 16 nucleotides align to TRBD2. The end of the DNA aligns better with TRBJ2-7, so the J call may be wrong. This CDR3 reads CAISGGTSGRAFYEQYF. CDR3 nucleotide sequence: TGTGCCATCAGTGGGGGGACTAGCGGGAGGGCCTTCTACGAGCAGTACTTC.